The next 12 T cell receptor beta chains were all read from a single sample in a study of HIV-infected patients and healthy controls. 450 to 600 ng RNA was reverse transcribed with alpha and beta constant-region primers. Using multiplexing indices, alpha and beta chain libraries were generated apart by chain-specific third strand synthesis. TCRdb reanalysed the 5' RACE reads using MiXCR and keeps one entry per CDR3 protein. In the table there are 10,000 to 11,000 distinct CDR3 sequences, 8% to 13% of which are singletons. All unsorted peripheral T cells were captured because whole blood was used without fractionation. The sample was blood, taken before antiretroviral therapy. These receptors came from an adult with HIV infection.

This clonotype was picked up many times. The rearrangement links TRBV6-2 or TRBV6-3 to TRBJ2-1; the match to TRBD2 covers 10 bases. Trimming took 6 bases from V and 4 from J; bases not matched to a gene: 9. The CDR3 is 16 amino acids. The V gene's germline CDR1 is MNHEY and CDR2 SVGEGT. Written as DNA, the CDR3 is TGTGCCAGCAGCTTCCTCCGGACTAGCGGATACAATGAGCAGTTCTTC. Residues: CASSFLRTSGYNEQFF.

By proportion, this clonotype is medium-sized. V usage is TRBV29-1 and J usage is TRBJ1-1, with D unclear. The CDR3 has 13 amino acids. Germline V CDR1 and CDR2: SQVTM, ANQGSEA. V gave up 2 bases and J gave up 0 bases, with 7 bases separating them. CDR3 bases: TGCAGCGTTGAACGGCAGCTGAACACTGAAGCTTTCTTT. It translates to CSVERQLNTEAFF.

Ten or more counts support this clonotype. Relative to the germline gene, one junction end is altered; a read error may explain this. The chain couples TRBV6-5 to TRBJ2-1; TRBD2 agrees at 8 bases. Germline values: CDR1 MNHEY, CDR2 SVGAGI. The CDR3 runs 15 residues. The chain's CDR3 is CASSYSGISYNEQFF. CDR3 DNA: TGTGCCAGCAGCTATAGCGGGATCAGCTACAATGAGCAGTTCTTT.

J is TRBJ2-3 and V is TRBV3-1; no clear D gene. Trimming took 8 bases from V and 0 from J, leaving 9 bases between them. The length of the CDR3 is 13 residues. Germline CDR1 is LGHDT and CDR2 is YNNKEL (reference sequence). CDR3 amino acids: CASQESSTDTQYF. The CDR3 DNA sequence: TGTGCCAGCCAAGAGTCTAGCACAGATACGCAGTATTTT.

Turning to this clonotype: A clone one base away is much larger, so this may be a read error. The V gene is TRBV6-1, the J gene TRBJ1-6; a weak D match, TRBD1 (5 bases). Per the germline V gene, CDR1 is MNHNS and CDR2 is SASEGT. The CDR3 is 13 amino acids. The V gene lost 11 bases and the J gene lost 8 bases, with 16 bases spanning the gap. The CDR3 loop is CAGTDTRDSPLHF. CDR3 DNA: TGTGCCGGCACCGACACCAGGGATTCACCCCTCCACTTT.

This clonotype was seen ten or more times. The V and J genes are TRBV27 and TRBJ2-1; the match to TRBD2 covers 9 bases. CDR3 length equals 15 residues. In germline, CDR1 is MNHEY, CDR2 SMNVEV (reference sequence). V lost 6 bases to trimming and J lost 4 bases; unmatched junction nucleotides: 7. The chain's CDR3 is CASSLGTSRYNEQFF. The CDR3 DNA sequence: TGTGCCAGCAGCCTGGGGACTAGCAGGTACAATGAGCAGTTCTTC.

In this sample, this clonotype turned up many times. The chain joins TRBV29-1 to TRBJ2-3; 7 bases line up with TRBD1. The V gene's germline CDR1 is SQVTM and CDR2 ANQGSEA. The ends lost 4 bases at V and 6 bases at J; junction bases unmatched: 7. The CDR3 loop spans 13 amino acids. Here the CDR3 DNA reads TGCAGCGTTGGTCGGGACAGCGCGGATACGCAGTATTTT. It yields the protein CSVGRDSADTQYF.

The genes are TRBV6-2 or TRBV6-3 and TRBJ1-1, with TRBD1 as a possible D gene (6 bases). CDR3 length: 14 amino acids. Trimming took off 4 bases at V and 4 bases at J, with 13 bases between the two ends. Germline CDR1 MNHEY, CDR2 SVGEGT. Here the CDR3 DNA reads TGTGCCAGCAGTTCGTACAGGGAGGGCACTGAAGCTTTCTTT. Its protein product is CASSSYREGTEAFF.

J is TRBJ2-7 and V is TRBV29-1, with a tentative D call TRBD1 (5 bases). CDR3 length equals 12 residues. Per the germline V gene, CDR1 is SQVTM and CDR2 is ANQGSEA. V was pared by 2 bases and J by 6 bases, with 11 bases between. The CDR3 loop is CSVEFRQGEQYF. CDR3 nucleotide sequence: TGCAGCGTTGAATTCCGTCAGGGCGAGCAGTACTTC.

This chain's CDR3 is CASSYGGHRGQFF. In DNA, the CDR3 is TGTGCCAGCAGCTACGGCGGGCACAGGGGGCAGTTCTTC. This rearrangement joins TRBV6-2 or TRBV6-3 to TRBJ2-1, with 7 bases identical to TRBD1. Germline CDR1 MNHEY, CDR2 SVGEGT. This CDR3 region has 13 residues. V was pared by 6 bases and J by 12 bases, with 11 bases of the junction left unmatched.

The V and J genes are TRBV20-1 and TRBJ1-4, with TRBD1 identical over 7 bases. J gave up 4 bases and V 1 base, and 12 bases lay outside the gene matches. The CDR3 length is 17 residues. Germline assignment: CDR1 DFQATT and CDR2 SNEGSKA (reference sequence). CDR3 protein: CSARAEWDSRVNEKLFF. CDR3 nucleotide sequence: TGCAGTGCTAGAGCTGAGTGGGACAGCCGGGTTAATGAAAAACTGTTTTTT.

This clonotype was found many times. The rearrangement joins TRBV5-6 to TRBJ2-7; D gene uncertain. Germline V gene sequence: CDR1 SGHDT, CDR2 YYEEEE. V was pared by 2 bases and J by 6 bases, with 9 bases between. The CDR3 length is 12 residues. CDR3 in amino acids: CASSFPPFEQYF. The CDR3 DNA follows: TGTGCCAGCAGCTTTCCACCTTTCGAGCAGTACTTC.